This T cell receptor (beta chain) originates from a study of T cells in Graves' hyperthyroidism and ophthalmopathy. This clonotype appeared many times. Its antigen is not identified. The CDR3 loop spans 13 amino acids. The germline V and J ends were trimmed by 1 base and 13 bases, with 11 bases remaining between them. Germline values: CDR1 SGHTA, CDR2 FQGNSA. Regarding the study as a whole: Blood also showed most of the thyroid clonotypes that were expanded above 0.001. Prediction of ophthalmopathy progression came a median about 6 months pre-onset.

Hyperthyroidism of Graves' type that showed no ophthalmopathy progression within 18 months was stable. PBMCs came from about 10 ml fresh peripheral blood. Using RNA transcripts as the source, TCR beta CDR3 regions were amplified. The HTBI primer set served for first-round RT-PCR of the TCR CDR3. TCRdb reprocessed the multiplex PCR reads via MiXCR and lists one record per CDR3 protein. The sample includes roughly 800,000 distinct CDR3 sequences, more than 30% seen only once; the top ten take over 8%. The clonotype originates from a man younger than 35 with Graves' hyperthyroidism. Sequenced material: blood. The genes are TRBV7-2 and TRBJ1-6; D uncertain. The CDR3 spells CASSLVFLEPLHF. DNA of the CDR3: TGTGCCAGCAGCTTAGTCTTCCTTGAGCCCCTCCACTTT.